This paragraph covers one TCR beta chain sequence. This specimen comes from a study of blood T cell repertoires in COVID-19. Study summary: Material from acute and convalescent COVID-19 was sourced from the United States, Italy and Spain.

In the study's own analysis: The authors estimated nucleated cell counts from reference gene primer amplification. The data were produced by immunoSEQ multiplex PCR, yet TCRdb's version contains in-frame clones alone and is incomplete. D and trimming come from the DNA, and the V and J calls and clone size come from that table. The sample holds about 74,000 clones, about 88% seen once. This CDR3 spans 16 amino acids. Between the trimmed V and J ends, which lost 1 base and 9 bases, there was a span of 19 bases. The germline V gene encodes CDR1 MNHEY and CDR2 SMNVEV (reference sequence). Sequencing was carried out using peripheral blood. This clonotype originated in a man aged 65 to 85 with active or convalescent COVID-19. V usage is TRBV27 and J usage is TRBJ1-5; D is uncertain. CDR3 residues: CASSLYSPRGPGPQHF. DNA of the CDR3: TGTGCCAGCAGTTTATATTCCCCTCGAGGGCCAGGGCCCCAGCATTTT.